This T cell receptor (beta chain) was profiled in a study of cytomegalovirus exposure and HLA in healthy donors listed by TCRdb under 2017. Study-wide context: According to an earlier analysis of a few hundred of the donors, about 179 million T cells yielded 90 million to 140 million unique TCR beta sequences and about 300 Gb of sequence data. An early release that covered roughly 600 HLA-typed donors contained approximately 300 gigabases of sequencing data and tens of millions of unique TCR sequences. The genetic ancestry cluster associated with self-reported Caucasian donors included 80% to 90% of the 350 to 500 genotyped donors. The study aimed to test whether signatures of past pathogen exposure could be identified by cataloging public T cell receptors. The T cell repertoires of several hundred subjects were profiled by immunosequencing and related to cytomegalovirus serostatus. Along with the roughly 670-subject first cohort, a separate validation cohort of over a hundred different subjects was used. High-throughput TCR immunosequencing, statistical association of individual TCRs with disease status, and machine learning were combined to predict cytomegalovirus infection status. In a later analysis, previously published TCR beta repertoires from more than 500 donors were re-analyzed and high-resolution HLA genotyping was added so that TCR occurrence patterns could be studied. Rather than using new phenotypic data, the later analysis identified candidate immune exposures from TCR beta sequences and from how often those sequences occurred across donors. In an earlier analysis of 500 to 650 of the donors, high-throughput TCR beta sequencing was used to judge whether each TCR beta V gene segment behaved as functional or pseudogenic. Donor age, sex, ethnicity and CMV serostatus were collected together with the repertoire data. In a later genetic analysis, genome-wide SNP genotypes for about three fifths of the 666 donors were used, and that subset was treated as a discovery cohort. Every repertoire in the discovery cohort had been generated on one and the same sequencing platform. Class I and class II HLA loci were covered by the typing at four-digit resolution. Typing coverage differed by locus: A, B, C, DRB1 and DQB1 were typed in about 629-640 donors, DQA1 in roughly 510, DPA1 in nearly 610, and DPB1 in 400 to 480. A handful of DR-DQ haplotypes were handled as single units for association and clustering because linkage in the cohort was strong. On average, approximately 250,000 unique TCR beta nucleotide sequences were sequenced per donor among about 400 genotyped donors of the cohort, with roughly 19% of those sequences being non-productive.

Worth noting for this clone: The target of this receptor is not known. Per-base qualities were not stored, and no clone one base away is much larger.

Paper-wide results and their limitations: Sequencing depth was assumed to be roughly uniform across donors in the presence/absence analyses, though that assumption may not hold. Because the 87-base-pair reads could not distinguish some IMGT-functional V segments, including TRBV6-2 and TRBV6-3, those segments were excluded. A later genetic analysis reported fewer N-insertions in productive TCRs among donors in an Asian-associated ancestry cluster than the approximately 700-donor mean. In a later analysis, the rate of TCR association differed among HLA loci, with DRB1 alleles having the most associated TCRs and HLA-C alleles having the fewest. A later analysis found that most CMV-associated TCR beta chains appeared HLA-restricted, with HLA associations seemingly driven largely by CMV exposure. A later analysis found that HLA-associated TCR beta chains were more clonally expanded and had lower generation probabilities than equally common non-associated chains. Because counts were too low, seventeen rarely observed V segments, including chromosome 9 orphons, were excluded from the earlier analysis of 500 to 700 of the donors. Correlated functional status among segregating V segments might reflect linkage disequilibrium, but an unknown experimental factor could not be ruled out. Specific HLA alleles were associated with roughly 17,000 TCR beta sequences at a false discovery rate of 0.05 in a later analysis. Immune exposure information for the cohort was limited to CMV serostatus. A later genetic analysis associated a missense DCLRE1C variant with V-gene and J-gene trimming of TCR beta chains, and an independent cohort replicated the association. The study listed 150 to 200 TCR beta chains as associated with cytomegalovirus. In a later analysis, several top co-occurrence clusters were reported to appear linked to parvovirus B19, influenza, CMV and Epstein-Barr virus. A group of highly shared sequence variants was considered likely to be a technical artifact of the sequencing pipeline. In vitro tests confirmed that a few of the cytomegalovirus-associated TCR beta chains recognize cytomegalovirus antigens. Broadly in line with IMGT annotations, most TCR beta V segments showed up in productive rearrangements about 87% or about 30% of the time in an earlier analysis of around 550 of the donors. The authors suggested that the approach could potentially be generalized to other disease states and immunological phenotypes. Only TCR beta chains were sequenced in this cohort, and the absence of alpha or paired-chain data limited detectable features. A further reported finding was that TCR beta sequences accurately predicted the HLA-A and HLA-B alleles for most subjects in the first cohort. When HLA alleles, especially DR and DQ, strongly co-occurred, TCR associations were difficult to assign to individual alleles. Cytomegalovirus status was reported to be diagnosed by the classifier with high specificity and sensitivity in both the original and validation cohorts. Most TCR sequences were observed very rarely across donors, whereas some public TCRs were present in many individuals. Because HLA typing was unavailable for some donors at each locus, only the typed subset was used in association tests.

The CDR3 runs 14 residues from the cysteine to the phenylalanine. Only CDR3 DNA remains: 42 bases, in frame from the first base. Between the V and J ends, shortened by 4 bases and 0 bases respectively, the junction contains 10 bases. CDR1 MGHDK and CDR2 SYGVNS were looked up in the germline V gene. The cohort comprised some 730 healthy bone marrow donors. All cohort members were sampled while nominally healthy, although unrecorded immune exposures were likely present. The donor was CMV seropositive and was included in the group of 289 seropositive cohort members. Every donor gave a peripheral blood sample, and the peripheral blood mononuclear cells from that sample were used for TCR beta sequencing. The Qiagen DNeasy Blood Extraction Kit was used to extract genomic DNA from the blood cell samples. The library relied on the immunoSEQ multiplex PCR assay. A mixture of 60 forward primers for TCR Vbeta segments and 13 reverse primers for TCR Jbeta segments was used in the multiplex PCR. A multiplex PCR assay on genomic DNA amplified the CDR3 region of rearranged TCR beta genes. On the Illumina HiSeq System, the amplified TCR beta libraries were sequenced as 87-base-pair reads. Per the authors' processing: A later analysis counted tens of millions of unique TCR beta chains across the 500 to 850 repertoires, and some 11 million of these chains were shared by at least two donors. A nearest-neighbor algorithm error-corrected the raw reads and collapsed the reads into unique sequences, merging closely related sequences to remove PCR and sequencing errors. V, D and J gene segments were assigned by aligning CDR3 sequences to IMGT reference sequences. For a sequence to be retained, a match of at least six nucleotides was required to both a V gene segment and a J gene segment. A rearrangement counted as productive if the CDR3 had no stop codons and remained in frame with V and J, and every other rearrangement counted as non-productive. Following IMGT convention, CDR3 was defined as the stretch from the second conserved V-encoded cysteine to the conserved J-encoded phenylalanine. In an earlier analysis of some 550 of the donors, sequences lacking an unambiguous match to a single V gene segment were excluded. An earlier analysis of fewer than 650 of the donors classified V segments as functional when productive rearrangements were above 56.7% and as segregating when the standard deviation between donors was above 5%. A statistical classification framework was built for diagnosing cytomegalovirus status from the catalog of TCR beta chain sequences. In a later analysis, V and J genes were assigned by comparing TCR nucleotide sequences against IMGT/GENE-DB human TR gene sequences. Using the TCRdist pipeline, a later analysis assigned CDR3 sequences along with most-parsimonious VDJ recombination scenarios. A later analysis defined each TCR beta chain by its CDR3 amino acid sequence plus V-gene family, and excluded reads lacking a unique V-gene family. A later analysis removed roughly 590 highly shared, low-generation-probability nucleotide sequences to deal with suspected cross-contamination and a sequencing artifact. For each public chain, a later analysis derived a clonal expansion index from normalized ranks of inferred template counts within each repertoire. Generation probabilities in a later analysis came from a VDJ recombination model fitted to out-of-frame rearrangements, and those results were checked against IGoR. In a later analysis, hypergeometric tests were used to score TCR-TCR, TCR-HLA and TCR-CMV co-occurrence, with a repertoire-size bias correction applied to TCR pairs. In a later analysis, false discovery rates were estimated by permuting HLA or CMV assignments 20 times. A later analysis grouped co-occurring TCRs with DBSCAN, adding TCRdist sequence similarity when clustering within HLA-allele-positive subsets. For co-occurrence clustering, repertoires with fewer than 30,000 or more than 120,000 public chains were excluded, along with about five repertoires with anomalous nucleotide sharing. As stored in TCRdb, this immuneACCESS dataset retains in-frame rearrangements with V and J assigned. A fraction of the clones does not appear; measured against another copy, unresolved V genes explain less than half of the discrepancy, and the remainder lacks a known reason. D and trimming were read from the DNA, whereas the V and J calls and clone size are those reported in that table. Present in this sample are hundreds of thousands of clones, roughly 80% of which were seen just once. Of the sample, roughly 6% is held by the ten largest clones.

Recombination connected TRBV25-1 to TRBJ2-7, with TRBD1 tentatively as D gene (5 bases match). The TCR sequence derives from a man aged 35-49 years in good health and CMV-seropositive. Material for sequencing was PBMCs. CDR3 protein: CASSVRGSSYEQYF. The bases are TGTGCCAGCAGTGTTAGGGGAAGCTCCTACGAGCAGTACTTC.